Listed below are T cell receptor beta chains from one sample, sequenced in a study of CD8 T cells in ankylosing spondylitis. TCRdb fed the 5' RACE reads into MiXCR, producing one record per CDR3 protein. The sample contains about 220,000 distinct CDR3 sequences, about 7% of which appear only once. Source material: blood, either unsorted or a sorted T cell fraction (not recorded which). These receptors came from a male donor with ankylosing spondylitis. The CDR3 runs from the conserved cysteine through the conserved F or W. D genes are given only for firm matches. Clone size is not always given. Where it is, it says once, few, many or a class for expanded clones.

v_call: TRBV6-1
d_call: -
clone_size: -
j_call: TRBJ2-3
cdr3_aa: CASRSMPTSRGTDTQYF
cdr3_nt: TGTGCCAGCCGCTCTATGCCGACTAGCAGGGGGACAGATACGCAGTATTTT

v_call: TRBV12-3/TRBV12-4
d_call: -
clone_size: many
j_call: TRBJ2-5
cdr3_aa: CASSSPRGGEETQYF
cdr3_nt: TGTGCCAGCAGTTCCCCTAGGGGGGGGGAAGAGACCCAGTACTTC

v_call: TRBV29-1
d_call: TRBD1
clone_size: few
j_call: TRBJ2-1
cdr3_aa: CSVNAGQGNNEQFF
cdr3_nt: TGCAGCGTTAACGCGGGACAGGGGAACAATGAGCAGTTCTTC

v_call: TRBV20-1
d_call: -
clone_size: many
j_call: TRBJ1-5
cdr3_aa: CSASVLGFGSNQPQHF
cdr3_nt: TGCAGTGCTAGCGTCTTGGGGTTTGGGAGCAATCAGCCCCAGCATTTT

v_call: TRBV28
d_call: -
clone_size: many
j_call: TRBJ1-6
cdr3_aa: CASSMKFFSPLHF
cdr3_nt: TGTGCCAGCAGTATGAAATTCTTTTCACCCCTCCACTTT

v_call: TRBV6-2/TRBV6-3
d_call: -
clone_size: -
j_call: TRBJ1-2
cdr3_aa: CASIAPPGRHAYTF
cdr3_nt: TGTGCCAGCATCGCTCCTCCAGGGCGCCATGCCTACACCTTC

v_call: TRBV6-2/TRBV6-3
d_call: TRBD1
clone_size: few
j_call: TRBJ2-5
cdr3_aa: CAISPPTGGGETQYF
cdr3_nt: TGTGCCATTTCCCCCCCGACAGGGGGCGGGGAGACCCAGTACTTC

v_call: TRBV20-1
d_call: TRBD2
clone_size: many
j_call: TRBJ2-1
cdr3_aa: CSAQTRGRAGSYNEQFF
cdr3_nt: TGCAGTGCCCAGACTCGCGGGAGAGCGGGCTCCTACAATGAGCAGTTCTTC

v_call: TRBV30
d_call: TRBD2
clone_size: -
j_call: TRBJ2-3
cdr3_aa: CAWTLLAGGTDTQYF
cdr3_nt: TGTGCCTGGACCCTACTAGCGGGAGGCACAGATACGCAGTATTTT

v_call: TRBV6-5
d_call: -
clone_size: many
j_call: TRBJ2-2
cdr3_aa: CASSYRDSGTGELFF
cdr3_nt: TGTGCCAGCAGTTACAGGGACTCGGGGACCGGGGAGCTGTTTTTT

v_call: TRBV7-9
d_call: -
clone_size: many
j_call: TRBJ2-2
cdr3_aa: CASSLVLIGELFF
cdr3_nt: TGTGCCAGCAGCTTAGTGCTGATCGGGGAGCTGTTTTTT

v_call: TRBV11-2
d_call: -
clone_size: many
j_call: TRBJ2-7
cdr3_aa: CASTGDGAGLSEQYF
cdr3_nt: TGTGCCAGCACCGGAGATGGGGCAGGGCTCTCCGAGCAGTACTTC

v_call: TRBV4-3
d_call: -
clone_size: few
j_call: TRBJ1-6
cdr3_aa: CASSRGTARHSPLHF
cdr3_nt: TGCGCCAGCAGCCGAGGGACGGCAAGGCACTCACCCCTCCACTTT

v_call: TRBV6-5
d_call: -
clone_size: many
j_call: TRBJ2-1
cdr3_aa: CASSFALSGNEQFF
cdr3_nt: TGTGCCAGCAGTTTCGCATTAAGCGGCAATGAGCAGTTCTTC

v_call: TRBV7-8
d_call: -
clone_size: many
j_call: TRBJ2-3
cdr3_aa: CASSLELRHSTDTQYF
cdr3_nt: TGTGCCAGCAGCTTAGAACTCCGCCATAGCACAGATACGCAGTATTTT

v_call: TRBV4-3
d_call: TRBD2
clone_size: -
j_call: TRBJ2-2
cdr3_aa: CASSETIAGAGELFF
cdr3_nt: TGCGCCAGCAGCGAAACTATAGCGGGGGCCGGGGAGCTGTTTTTT

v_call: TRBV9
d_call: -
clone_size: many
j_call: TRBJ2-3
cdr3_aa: CASSVRGDTQYF
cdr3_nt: TGTGCCAGCAGCGTGAGGGGAGATACGCAGTATTTT

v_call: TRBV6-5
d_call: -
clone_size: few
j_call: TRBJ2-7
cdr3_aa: CASSYPPRRGPYEQYF
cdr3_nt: TGTGCCAGCAGTTACCCCCCCCGGAGGGGTCCCTACGAGCAGTACTTC

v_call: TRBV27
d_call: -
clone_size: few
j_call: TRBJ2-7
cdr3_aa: CASSPAVRSPTYEQYF
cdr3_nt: TGTGCCAGCAGCCCTGCAGTTAGGTCCCCTACCTACGAGCAGTACTTC

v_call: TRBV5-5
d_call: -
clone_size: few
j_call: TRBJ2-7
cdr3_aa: CASSLGDVGYEQYF
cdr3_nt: TGTGCCAGCAGCTTGGGGGACGTGGGGTACGAGCAGTACTTC

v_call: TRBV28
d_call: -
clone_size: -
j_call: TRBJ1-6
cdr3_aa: CASSPFVGPNSPLHF
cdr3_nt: TGTGCCAGCAGTCCATTCGTAGGGCCAAATTCACCCCTCCACTTT

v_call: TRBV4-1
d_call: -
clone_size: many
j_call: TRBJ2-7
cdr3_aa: CASTLDRGGEQYF
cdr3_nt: TGCGCCAGCACCCTCGATCGAGGGGGCGAGCAGTACTTC

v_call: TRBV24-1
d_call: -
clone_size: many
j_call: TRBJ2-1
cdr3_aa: CATSEAGGEDEQFF
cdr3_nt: TGTGCCACCAGTGAAGCCGGGGGAGAGGATGAGCAGTTCTTC

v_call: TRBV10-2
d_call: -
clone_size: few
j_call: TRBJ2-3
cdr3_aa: CASSVSLTDTQYF
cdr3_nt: TGCGCCAGCAGTGTCAGTCTAACAGATACGCAGTATTTT

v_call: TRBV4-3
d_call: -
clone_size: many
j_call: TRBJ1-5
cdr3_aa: CASSQAPTEGSPQHF
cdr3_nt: TGCGCCAGCAGCCAAGCACCCACAGAGGGTTCGCCCCAGCATTTT

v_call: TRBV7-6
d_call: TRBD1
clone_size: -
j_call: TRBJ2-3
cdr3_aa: CASSMDRGPTDTQYF
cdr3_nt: TGTGCCAGCAGTATGGACAGGGGTCCCACAGATACGCAGTATTTT

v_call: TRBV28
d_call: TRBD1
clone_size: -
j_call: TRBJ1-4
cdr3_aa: CASTRTGDNEKLFF
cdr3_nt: TGTGCCAGCACCCGGACAGGGGATAATGAAAAACTGTTTTTT

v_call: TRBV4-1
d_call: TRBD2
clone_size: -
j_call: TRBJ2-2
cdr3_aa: CASSETSGRAHTGELFF
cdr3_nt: TGCGCCAGCAGCGAGACTAGCGGGAGGGCCCACACCGGGGAGCTGTTTTTT

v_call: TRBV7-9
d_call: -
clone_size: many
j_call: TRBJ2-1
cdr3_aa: CASSPPSDIYNEQFF
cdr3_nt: TGTGCCAGCAGCCCGCCGAGTGACATATACAATGAGCAGTTCTTC

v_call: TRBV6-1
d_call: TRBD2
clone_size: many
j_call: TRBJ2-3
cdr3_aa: CASSATSGITDTQYF
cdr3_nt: TGTGCCAGCAGTGCAACTAGCGGGATTACAGATACGCAGTATTTT

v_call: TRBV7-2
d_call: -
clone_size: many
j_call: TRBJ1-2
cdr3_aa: CASSPRRDIYGYTF
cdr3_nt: TGTGCCAGCAGCCCCAGGCGGGATATCTATGGCTACACCTTC

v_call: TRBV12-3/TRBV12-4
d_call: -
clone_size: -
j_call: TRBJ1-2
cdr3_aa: CASSQTTSLYGYTF
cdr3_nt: TGTGCCAGCAGTCAGACGACATCTCTCTATGGCTACACCTTC

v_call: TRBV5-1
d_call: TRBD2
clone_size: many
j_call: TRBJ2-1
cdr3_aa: CASSPSGRTAAEQFF
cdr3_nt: TGCGCCAGCAGCCCTAGCGGAAGGACCGCCGCTGAGCAGTTCTTC

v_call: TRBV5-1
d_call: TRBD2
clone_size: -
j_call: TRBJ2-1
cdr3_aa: CASSSPQVRAGGDEQFF
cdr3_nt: TGCGCCAGCAGCAGCCCCCAGGTACGAGCGGGAGGGGACGAGCAGTTCTTC

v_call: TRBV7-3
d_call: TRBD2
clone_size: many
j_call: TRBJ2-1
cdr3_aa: CASSLWVAGNYNEQFF
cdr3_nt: TGTGCCAGCAGCTTATGGGTAGCGGGGAACTACAATGAGCAGTTCTTC

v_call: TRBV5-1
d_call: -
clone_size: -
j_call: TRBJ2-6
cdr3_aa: CASSLFRGPPGANVLTF
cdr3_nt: TGCGCCAGCAGCTTGTTCCGGGGTCCTCCCGGGGCCAACGTCCTGACTTTC

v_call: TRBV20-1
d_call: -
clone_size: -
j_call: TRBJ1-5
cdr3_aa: CSARDREGQPQHF
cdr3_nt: TGCAGTGCTAGAGACAGGGAGGGTCAGCCCCAGCATTTT

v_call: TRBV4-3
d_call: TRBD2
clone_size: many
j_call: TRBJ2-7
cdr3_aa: CASSQGLAGIGGDEQYF
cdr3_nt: TGCGCCAGCAGCCAAGGACTAGCGGGAATCGGTGGCGACGAGCAGTACTTC

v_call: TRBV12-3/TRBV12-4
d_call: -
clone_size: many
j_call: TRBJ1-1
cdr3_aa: CASSFGTRYEAFF
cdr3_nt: TGTGCCAGCAGTTTCGGGACAAGGTATGAAGCTTTCTTT

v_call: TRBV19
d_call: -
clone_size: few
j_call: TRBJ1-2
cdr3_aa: CASIGVRPNYGYTF
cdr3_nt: TGTGCCAGTATAGGTGTCAGACCCAACTATGGCTACACCTTC

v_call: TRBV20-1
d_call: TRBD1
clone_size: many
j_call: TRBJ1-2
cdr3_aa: CSARGRDRAFDGYTF
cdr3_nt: TGCAGTGCTAGAGGCCGGGACAGAGCCTTCGATGGCTACACCTTC

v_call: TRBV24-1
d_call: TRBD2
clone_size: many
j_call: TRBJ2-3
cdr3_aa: CATSGSSGRDTQYF
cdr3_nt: TGTGCCACCAGTGGATCTAGCGGGAGAGATACGCAGTATTTT

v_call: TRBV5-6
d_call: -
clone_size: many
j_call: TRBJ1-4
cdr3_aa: CASSPGGNEKLFF
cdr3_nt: TGTGCCAGCAGCCCCGGGGGGAATGAAAAACTGTTTTTT

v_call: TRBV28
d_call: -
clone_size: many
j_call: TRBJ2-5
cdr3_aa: CASSLDQQETQYF
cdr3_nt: TGTGCCAGCAGTTTAGACCAGCAAGAGACCCAGTACTTC

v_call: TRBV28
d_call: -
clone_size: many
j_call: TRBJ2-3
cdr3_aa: CASSMGHGPDTQYF
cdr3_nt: TGTGCCAGCTCAATGGGACATGGTCCAGATACGCAGTATTTT

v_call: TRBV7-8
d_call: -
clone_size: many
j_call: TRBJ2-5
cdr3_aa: CASSLEQGIGETQYF
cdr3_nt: TGTGCCAGCAGCTTAGAACAGGGAATCGGGGAGACCCAGTACTTC

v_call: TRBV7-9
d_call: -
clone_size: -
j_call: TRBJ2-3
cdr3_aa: CASSFLLVGTDTQYF
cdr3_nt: TGTGCCAGCAGCTTTTTGCTAGTAGGCACAGATACGCAGTATTTT